A selection of T cell receptor beta chains follows, all from one sample in a study of shared clonotypes between healthy human individuals. TCRdb keeps only in-frame clones here, not all; method: immunoSEQ multiplex PCR. Of about 990,000 clones listed, about 80% are singletons. Sequenced: memory CD4+ T cells from PBMCs. All receptors come from a man aged 18 to 30 in good health. Some clones in this sample may be carry-over from other donors' samples. Both conserved end residues are part of each CDR3. The D gene is left open where the match is weak. Expanded clones are given a class, and other clones once, few, many or no size at all.

TRBJ2-7 15 TRBD2 . TRBV13 CASSLGSGRGYEQYF TGTGCCAGCAGCTTAGGGAGCGGGAGAGGGTACGAGCAGTACTTC
TRBJ2-2 16 TRBD1 . TRBV7-2 CASTPTGTGTIGELFF TGTGCCAGCACCCCGACCGGGACAGGGACAATCGGGGAGCTGTTTTTT
TRBJ1-1 13 . . TRBV7-9 CASSFAMNTEAFF TGTGCCAGCAGCTTCGCCATGAACACTGAAGCTTTCTTT
TRBJ2-1 15 . . TRBV11-2 CASSLGAGVYNEQFF TGTGCCAGCAGTCTGGGGGCGGGAGTTTACAATGAGCAGTTCTTC
TRBJ2-2 16 . . TRBV2 CASSALAAANTGELFF TGTGCCAGCAGCGCCCTTGCGGCCGCGAACACCGGGGAGCTGTTTTTT
TRBJ2-5 14 . . TRBV18 CASRAGREEETQYF TGTGCCAGCCGGGCGGGCCGCGAGGAGGAGACCCAGTACTTC
TRBJ2-7 12 . few TRBV2 CASRGGLYEQYF TGTGCCAGCAGGGGGGGGCTCTACGAGCAGTACTTC
TRBJ1-5 15 . few TRBV28 CASRLQGNGNQPQHF TGTGCCAGCAGGCTACAGGGCAATGGCAATCAGCCCCAGCATTTT
TRBJ1-1 15 TRBD1 . TRBV29-1 CSVEGGTTGGLAAFF TGCAGCGTTGAAGGTGGAACGACAGGGGGCTTAGCGGCTTTCTTT
TRBJ2-5 13 . . TRBV6-1 CASSDWREETQYF TGTGCCAGCAGTGATTGGCGGGAAGAGACCCAGTACTTC
TRBJ2-7 17 TRBD1 . TRBV5-1 CASSLRPGQGAGYEQYF TGCGCCAGCAGCTTGAGGCCGGGACAGGGGGCTGGCTACGAGCAGTACTTC
TRBJ1-2 13 . . TRBV6-5 CASSYDGASGYTF TGTGCCAGCAGCTACGACGGAGCCTCTGGCTACACCTTC
TRBJ1-5 13 . once TRBV28 CASDFYSNQPQHF TGTGCCAGCGATTTTTATAGCAATCAGCCCCAGCATTTT
TRBJ2-1 12 . . TRBV7-2 CASSSPFNEQFF TGTGCCAGCAGCTCCCCCTTCAATGAGCAGTTCTTC
TRBJ1-2 11 . . TRBV20-1 CSAVVNYGYTF TGCAGTGCCGTAGTGAACTATGGCTACACCTTC
TRBJ1-4 14 . . TRBV6-1 CASSVRATNEKLFF TGTGCCAGCAGTGTCAGGGCCACTAATGAAAAACTGTTTTTT
TRBJ2-3 17 TRBD2 . TRBV28 CASSLGWAGGGTDTQYF TGTGCCAGCAGTTTAGGGTGGGCGGGAGGAGGCACAGATACGCAGTATTTT
TRBJ2-2 14 . . TRBV2 CASSDRLSRGELFF TGTGCCAGCAGTGATCGGCTCTCCCGAGGGGAGCTGTTTTTT
TRBJ1-2 12 . . TRBV7-2 CASSLVGRPVAF TGTGCCAGCAGCTTAGTCGGGCGGCCTGTGGCCTTC
TRBJ1-2 14 TRBD1 few TRBV5-8 CASSSTGGRYGYTF TGTGCCAGCAGCTCCACAGGGGGTCGGTATGGCTACACCTTC
TRBJ1-5 16 . . TRBV28 CASSLRGAGWNQPQHF TGTGCCAGCAGTCTACGAGGGGCAGGGTGGAATCAGCCCCAGCATTTT
TRBJ1-1 16 . . TRBV5-1 CASSLGGTTMNTEAFF TGCGCCAGCAGCTTGGGAGGGACTACTATGAACACTGAAGCTTTCTTT
TRBJ2-2 15 TRBD1 . TRBV19 CASKETGGSAGELFF TGTGCCAGTAAGGAAACAGGGGGTAGTGCCGGGGAGCTGTTTTTT
TRBJ1-5 15 . . TRBV5-8 CASSPRWGAEQPQHF TGTGCCAGCAGCCCGCGGTGGGGGGCAGAGCAGCCCCAGCATTTT
TRBJ2-2 14 TRBD2 . TRBV6-6 CASQLAGLTGELFF TGTGCCAGCCAACTAGCGGGACTGACCGGGGAGCTGTTTTTT
TRBJ2-2 15 . once TRBV5-1 CASRERAENTGELFF TGCGCCAGCCGCGAGCGGGCGGAAAACACCGGGGAGCTGTTTTTT
TRBJ2-7 16 TRBD2 . TRBV18 CASSLRLAGEDYEQYF TGTGCCAGCTCACTAAGACTAGCGGGAGAGGACTACGAGCAGTACTTC
TRBJ2-7 14 . . TRBV15 CATSSSEGPYEQYF TGTGCCACCAGCAGTTCGGAGGGCCCCTACGAGCAGTACTTC
TRBJ1-2 14 . . TRBV5-4 CASSLVTGSGGYTF TGTGCCAGCAGCTTGGTGACCGGGTCCGGTGGCTACACCTTC
TRBJ1-4 15 . . TRBV5-1 CASSREGRSNEKLFF TGCGCCAGCAGCCGCGAGGGACGGAGTAATGAAAAACTGTTTTTT
TRBJ1-1 15 . . TRBV7-9 CASSLGQSMNTEAFF TGTGCCAGCAGCTTAGGACAGAGCATGAACACTGAAGCTTTCTTT
TRBJ2-3 17 TRBD1 . TRBV2 CASSESPTGQGWDTQYF TGTGCCAGCAGTGAAAGCCCTACCGGACAGGGGTGGGATACGCAGTATTTT
TRBJ2-7 14 . . TRBV10-3 CAISESVGTYEQYF TGTGCCATCAGTGAGTCGGTCGGAACCTACGAGCAGTACTTC
TRBJ2-1 12 . . TRBV7-9 CASSNRGGGQFF TGTGCCAGCAGCAATCGAGGGGGAGGGCAGTTCTTC
TRBJ2-3 15 . . TRBV9 CASSVAPGPDEAQYF TGTGCCAGCAGCGTAGCCCCGGGCCCGGATGAGGCGCAGTATTTT